A single sample gave rise to the 13 T cell receptor beta chains below, sequenced in a study of T cell responses to AZD1222 COVID-19 vaccine. Clones were sequenced by immunoSEQ multiplex PCR, and TCRdb holds only the in-frame ones, with some missing. The profile shows 140,000 or so clones, about 90% of them singletons. The sample in question was peripheral blood, obtained 28 days after the second dose of the MenACWY control vaccine. Receptor source: an adult who received the MenACWY meningococcal vaccine as a control.

CDR3 residues: CATSEPQGEAFF. The CDR3 DNA reads TGTGCCACCAGTGAGCCACAGGGAGAAGCTTTCTTT. V and J are TRBV24-1 and TRBJ1-1; the D gene is possibly TRBD1 (6 bases). CDR1 and CDR2 from the germline V gene are KGHDR and SFDVKD. V lost 4 bases, J lost 8 bases, and 10 bases lay in between. The CDR3 has 12 residues.

The chain employs TRBV6-5 and TRBJ1-2, with D possibly TRBD1 on 5 matching bases. V lost 6 bases, J lost 5 bases, and 19 bases lay in between. Germline CDR1 is MNHEY and CDR2 is SVGAGI. The CDR3 contains 15 residues. The CDR3 region has the DNA TGTGCCAGCAGACCGCCCCCAGGGTTTGGATATGGCTACACCTTC. Translated: CASRPPPGFGYGYTF.

The V gene is TRBV7-3, the J gene TRBJ2-3, with 8 bases aligning to TRBD1. CDR3 size: 15 residues. Germline V CDR1 and CDR2: SGHTA, FQGTGA. The V gene end was trimmed by 5 bases and the J gene end by 0 bases; junction bases not matched to a gene: 4. Here the CDR3 reads CASSPQGVSTDTQYF. CDR3 bases: TGTGCCAGCAGCCCACAGGGGGTCAGCACAGATACGCAGTATTTT.

The chain is built from TRBV7-2 and TRBJ2-2; 7 nucleotides line up with TRBD2. There are 15 residues in the CDR3. The V gene's germline CDR1 is SGHTA and CDR2 FQGNSA. V lost 5 bases to trimming and J lost 4 bases; unmatched junction nucleotides: 7. Written as DNA, the CDR3 is TGTGCCAGCAGCACCCGGGACTACCTCACCGGGGAGCTGTTTTTT. Its translation: CASSTRDYLTGELFF.

This clone was detected only once. The gene calls are TRBV3-1 (or the pseudogene TRBV3-2) and TRBJ2-7; D gene ambiguous. CDR3 length equals 14 residues. Germline V gene lookup returns CDR1 LGHDT and CDR2 YNNKEL (reference sequence). Trimming pared 1 base from V and 6 bases from J, leaving 13 bases between. The chain's CDR3 is CASSQVVGSGEQYF. As DNA, the CDR3 is TGTGCCAGCAGCCAAGTTGTAGGGTCTGGCGAGCAGTACTTC.

The chain has TRBV5-4 and TRBJ2-7, with 9 positions matching TRBD2. The CDR3 runs to 16 residues. V gave up 0 bases and J gave up 1 base; unmatched junction bases: 5. Germline lookup yields CDR1 SGHNT and CDR2 YYREEE (reference sequence). The CDR3 here is CASSLVGLADSYEQYF. The CDR3 DNA follows: TGTGCCAGCAGCTTGGTGGGACTAGCAGATTCCTACGAGCAGTACTTC.

This chain connects TRBV19 to TRBJ1-6; 9 bases are a match to TRBD1. V shed 4 bases, J shed 6 bases, and the junction held 7 bases outside the gene matches. Germline values: CDR1 LNHDA, CDR2 SQIVND (reference sequence). This CDR3 region has 16 residues. CDR3 bases: TGTGCCAGTAGTACCCACCTGACAGGGGGTAATTCACCCCTCCACTTT. The encoded protein is CASSTHLTGGNSPLHF.

Worth noting for this clone: One end of the junction varies from germline; a read error may be responsible. The chain is built from TRBV30 and TRBJ1-6; D is unclear. The CDR3 covers 13 residues. In germline, CDR1 is GTSNPN, CDR2 SVGIG (reference sequence). CDR3 in DNA: TGTGCCTGGAAGTCGGCCTATGATTCACCCCTCCACTTT. It encodes CAWKSAYDSPLHF.

The chain couples TRBV7-2 to TRBJ2-5; TRBD1 might be the D (5 bases). The CDR3 length is 11 residues. Germline-derived CDR1 and CDR2 are SGHTA and FQGNSA. With 4 bases removed from V and 5 bases from J, the gap between germline ends came to 5 bases. This CDR3 reads CASSSGETQYF. The CDR3 DNA is TGTGCCAGCAGCTCAGGGGAGACCCAGTACTTC.

The J gene is TRBJ2-3, the V gene TRBV7-2, with D perhaps TRBD2 (7 bases). This CDR3 comprises 14 residues. Germline loops: CDR1 SGHTA, CDR2 FQGNSA. The germline V and J ends were trimmed by 5 bases and 3 bases, with 12 bases remaining between them. The DNA of the CDR3 is TGTGCCAGCAGCGAGAGGGGGGGGACAGATACGCAGTATTTT. Amino acids: CASSERGGTDTQYF.

This clone has just a few counts. The same CDR3 also results from other DNA sequences found in this sample. This chain links TRBV7-2 with TRBJ1-6; 7 bases align to TRBD1. Germline V gene lookup returns CDR1 SGHTA and CDR2 FQGNSA. V lost 1 base and J lost 9; bases outside the gene matches: 15. CDR3 length: 18 amino acids. CDR3 sequence (DNA): TGTGCCAGCAGCTTAGTCCCCTTGGACAGGCTTGGAGTTTCACCCCTCCACTTT. Residues: CASSLVPLDRLGVSPLHF.

For the CDR3, the DNA is TGCGCCAGCAGCTTGCAGGGCCTCGGGGAGCTGTTTTTT. Its translation is CASSLQGLGELFF. J is TRBJ2-2 and V is TRBV5-1; D might be TRBD1 (5 bases). CDR1 is SGHRS and CDR2 is YFSETQ in the germline V gene. CDR3 size: 13 residues. The germline V and J ends were trimmed by 1 base and 7 bases, with 8 bases remaining between them.

This chain joins TRBV28 and TRBJ1-4, with a weak D call TRBD1 (5 bases). CDR1 and CDR2 from the germline V gene are MDHEN and SYDVKM. V shed 5 bases and J shed 0 bases, with 16 bases lying between them. The CDR3 consists of 17 residues. CDR3 amino acids: CASSRTGTYATNEKLFF. CDR3 sequence (DNA): TGTGCCAGCAGTAGAACCGGGACCTATGCAACTAATGAAAAACTGTTTTTT.